The 14 T cell receptor beta chains below all came from one sample that was sequenced in a study of T cell responses to AZD1222 COVID-19 vaccine. Produced via immunoSEQ multiplex PCR; TCRdb's table is partial and in-frame only. Of approximately 79,000 clones in the sample, about four fifths are singletons; the top ten hold approximately 1.3%. The sample here was peripheral blood, taken 28 days after the second AZD1222 dose. The receptors here all came from an adult who received the AZD1222 COVID-19 vaccine.

The genes are TRBV7-3 and TRBJ2-1, with 13 bases aligning to TRBD2. Germline V gene sequence: CDR1 SGHTA, CDR2 FQGTGA. There are 16 residues in the CDR3. The V gene end was trimmed by 5 bases and the J gene end by 7 bases; junction bases not matched to a gene: 8. CDR3 sequence (DNA): TGTGCCAGCAGCCTCAATCGACTAGCGGGAGGTAATGAGCAGTTCTTC. Encoded protein: CASSLNRLAGGNEQFF.

The chain has TRBV28 and TRBJ2-5; TRBD2 aligns across 12 bases. V trimming: 2 bases; J trimming: 1 base; junction bases outside the gene matches: 2. CDR1 MDHEN and CDR2 SYDVKM come from the germline V gene. The length of the CDR3 is 16 residues. The CDR3 region is CASSLPTSGSQETQYF. Here the CDR3 DNA reads TGTGCCAGCAGTTTACCGACTAGCGGGAGCCAAGAGACCCAGTACTTC.

The chain employs TRBV6-5 and TRBJ2-7; the D gene is possibly TRBD2 (6 bases). Trimming shortened V by 6 bases and J by 4 bases, and 16 bases separated the two germline ends. Germline CDR1 reads MNHEY; CDR2 reads SVGAGI. The CDR3 totals 14 residues. The CDR3 sequence is CASRGGRAQYEQYF. Written as DNA, the CDR3 is TGTGCCAGCAGAGGAGGGCGGGCTCAGTACGAGCAGTACTTC.

The J gene is TRBJ1-4, the V gene TRBV28; D ambiguous. CDR3 length: 13 residues. V was cut by 2 bases and J by 4 bases, with 5 bases left in between. Germline loops: CDR1 MDHEN, CDR2 SYDVKM. In nucleotides, the CDR3 is TGTGCCAGCAGTTTAGACGGTAATGAAAAACTGTTTTTT. This codes for CASSLDGNEKLFF.

The rearrangement links TRBV29-1 to TRBJ1-5; D gene unclear. CDR3 size: 12 residues. Germline V gene lookup returns CDR1 SQVTM and CDR2 ANQGSEA. V was cut by 4 bases and J by 5 bases, with 9 bases left in between. CDR3 nucleotides: TGCAGCGTTGGGCAGCTAGATCAGCCCCAGCATTTT. Translated: CSVGQLDQPQHF.

The chain combines TRBV4-2 with TRBJ1-2, with D possibly being TRBD1 (5 bases). Germline V gene lookup returns CDR1 LGHNA and CDR2 YNFKEQ. CDR3 length equals 15 residues. Trimming removed 1 base at V and 5 bases at J, with 14 bases between. The DNA of the CDR3 is TGTGCCAGCAGCCAAGGGGACGGAGGTGGGTATGGCTACACCTTC. Amino acid sequence: CASSQGDGGGYGYTF.

The chain joins TRBV19 to TRBJ1-5; D unclear. V lost 5 bases and J 7 bases, leaving 18 bases between the germline ends. This CDR3 comprises 15 residues. Looked up from germline, CDR1 is LNHDA and CDR2 is SQIVND (reference sequence). CDR3 protein: CASSASGLGSQPQHF. CDR3 nucleotides: TGTGCCAGTAGTGCCTCCGGACTCGGGAGCCAGCCCCAGCATTTT.

In its sample, this clone was seen once. The chain recombines TRBV27 with TRBJ1-1; a possible D gene is TRBD1 (5 bases). The germline gives CDR1 MNHEY, CDR2 SMNVEV (reference sequence). The CDR3 is 15 residues long. V lost 4 bases and J lost 1, with 13 bases in between. CDR3 amino acids: CASSSPTRGNTEAFF. The CDR3 coding sequence is TGTGCCAGCAGTTCCCCGACAAGGGGGAACACTGAAGCTTTCTTT.

V and J are TRBV6-2 or TRBV6-3 and TRBJ1-6; TRBD1 might be the D (5 bases). CDR1 and CDR2 (germline): MNHEY, SVGEGT. V shed 2 bases and J shed 2 bases, with 10 bases lying between them. The CDR3 has 16 amino acids. CDR3 DNA: TGTGCCAGCAGTTACAGGGGAGGAACCTATAATTCACCCCTCCACTTT. Protein product: CASSYRGGTYNSPLHF.

The V gene is TRBV6-2 or TRBV6-3, the J gene TRBJ2-3; tentative D call: TRBD2 (6 bases). The V and J ends lost 6 bases and 2 bases respectively, with 18 bases between them. This CDR3 comprises 16 residues. Germline V CDR1 and CDR2: MNHEY, SVGEGT. CDR3 DNA sequence: TGTGCCAGCAGCCCCTCGCCTAGCGAAATCACAGATACGCAGTATTTT. Protein product: CASSPSPSEITDTQYF.

A few counts support this clone. V and J are TRBV27 and TRBJ1-1; no clear D gene. Trimming removed 5 bases at V and 6 bases at J, with 16 bases between. From germline, CDR1 is MNHEY and CDR2 SMNVEV (reference sequence). The CDR3 covers 14 residues. Written as DNA, the CDR3 is TGTGCCAGCAGTAAACTCGAAGGGTCGTCTGAAGCTTTCTTT. Encoded protein: CASSKLEGSSEAFF.

The chain is built from TRBV28 and TRBJ2-2, with TRBD2 identical over 14 bases. Germline CDR1 MDHEN, CDR2 SYDVKM. The CDR3 totals 15 residues. The V and J ends lost 6 bases and 9 bases, in that order; junction bases with no gene match: 6. CDR3 sequence: CASRSGTSGSRELFF. The CDR3 DNA reads as TGTGCCAGCAGGTCCGGGACTAGCGGGAGTAGGGAGCTGTTTTTT.

The chain couples TRBV11-2 to TRBJ2-1; tentatively, D is TRBD2 (5 bases). This CDR3 has 17 amino acids. Germline V gives CDR1 SGHAT, CDR2 FQNNGV. Trimming cost V 1 base and J 4 bases, with 17 bases left between them. The CDR3 here is CASSLGLRAFIYNEQFF. The CDR3 nucleotides are TGTGCCAGCAGCTTAGGGTTGAGGGCTTTCATATACAATGAGCAGTTCTTC.

The CDR3 reads CASSSIGSGYEQYF. CDR3 bases: TGTGCCAGCAGCTCCATAGGCAGCGGGTACGAGCAGTACTTC. V is TRBV5-5 and J is TRBJ2-7; D is perhaps TRBD2 (6 bases). The CDR3 consists of 14 residues. Deletions cut 3 bases from V and 4 bases from J, with 14 bases between. CDR1 SGHKS and CDR2 YYEKEE come from the germline V gene (reference sequence). Supplemented by reference TRBV5-5 and TRBJ2-7, the full variable domain reads DAGVTQSPTHLIKTRGQQVTLRCSPISGHKSVSWYQQVLGQGPQFIFQYYEKEERGRGNFPDRFSARQFPNYSSELNVNALLLGDSALYLCASSSIGSGYEQYFGPGTRLTVT.